This T cell receptor beta chain was sequenced during a study of blood T cell repertoires in COVID-19. This CDR3 has 16 residues. The germline CDR1 and CDR2 sequences are MDHEN and SYDVKM. Deletions cut 2 bases from V and 4 bases from J, with 12 bases between. Here immunoSEQ multiplex PCR was the method, and the copy in TCRdb shows in-frame clones only, minus some. The sample yields about 200,000 clones, around 90% seen once. V gene TRBV28 combines with J gene TRBJ1-6; the D is unclear. This sequence was found in a man aged 45-60 years with acute or convalescent COVID-19. Sequenced: peripheral blood. The CDR3 protein is CASSLPPRVYNSPLHF. CDR3 coding DNA: TGTGCCAGCAGTTTACCCCCGAGGGTGTATAATTCACCCCTCCACTTT.